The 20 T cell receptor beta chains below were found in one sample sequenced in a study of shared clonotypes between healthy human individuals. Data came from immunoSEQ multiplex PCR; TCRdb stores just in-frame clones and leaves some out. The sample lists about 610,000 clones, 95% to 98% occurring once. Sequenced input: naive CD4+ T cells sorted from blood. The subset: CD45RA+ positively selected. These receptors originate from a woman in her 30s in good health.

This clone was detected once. In DNA form, the CDR3 reads TGTGCCAGTAGTCAACCGGGAGACTCCTACGAGCAGTACTTC. As protein: CASSQPGDSYEQYF. The chain is built from TRBV19 and TRBJ2-7; tentatively, D is TRBD2 (6 bases). CDR1 is LNHDA and CDR2 is SQIVND in the germline V gene (reference sequence). The V gene lost 5 bases and the J gene lost 0 bases, with 11 bases spanning the gap. The CDR3 totals 14 residues.

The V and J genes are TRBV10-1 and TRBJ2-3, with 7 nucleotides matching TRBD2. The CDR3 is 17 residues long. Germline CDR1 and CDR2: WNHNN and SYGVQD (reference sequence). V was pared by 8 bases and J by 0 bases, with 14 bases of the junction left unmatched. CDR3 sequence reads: CASGIPGLTTSTDTQYF. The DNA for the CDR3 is TGCGCCAGCGGAATTCCGGGACTAACCACTAGCACAGATACGCAGTATTTT.

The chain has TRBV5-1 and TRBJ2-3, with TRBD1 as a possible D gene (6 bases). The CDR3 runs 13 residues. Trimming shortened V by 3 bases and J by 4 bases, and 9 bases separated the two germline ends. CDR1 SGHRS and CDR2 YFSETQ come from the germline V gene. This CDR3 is CASSSSGADTQYF. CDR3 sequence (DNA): TGCGCCAGCAGCTCATCAGGGGCAGATACGCAGTATTTT.

CDR3 loop: CASSPLKYQETQYF. DNA for the CDR3: TGTGCCAGCTCACCACTGAAATACCAAGAGACCCAGTACTTC. V and J are TRBV18 and TRBJ2-5; D is unclear. Deletions cut 1 base from V and 0 bases from J, with 6 bases between. Looked up from germline, CDR1 is KGHSH and CDR2 is LQKENI. The CDR3 runs to 14 residues.

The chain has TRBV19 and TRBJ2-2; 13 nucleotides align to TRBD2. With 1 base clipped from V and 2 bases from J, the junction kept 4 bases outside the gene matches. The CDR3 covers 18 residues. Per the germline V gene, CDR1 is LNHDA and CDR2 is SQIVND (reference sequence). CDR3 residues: CASSIGTSGRKNTGELFF. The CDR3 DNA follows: TGTGCCAGTAGTATAGGGACTAGCGGGAGAAAAAACACCGGGGAGCTGTTTTTT.

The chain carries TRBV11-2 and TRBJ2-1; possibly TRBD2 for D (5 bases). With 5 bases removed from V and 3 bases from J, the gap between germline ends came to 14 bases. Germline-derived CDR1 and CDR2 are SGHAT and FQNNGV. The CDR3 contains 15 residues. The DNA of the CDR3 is TGTGCCAGCAGCCAAGATGGGCGGGTCTACAATGAGCAGTTCTTC. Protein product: CASSQDGRVYNEQFF.

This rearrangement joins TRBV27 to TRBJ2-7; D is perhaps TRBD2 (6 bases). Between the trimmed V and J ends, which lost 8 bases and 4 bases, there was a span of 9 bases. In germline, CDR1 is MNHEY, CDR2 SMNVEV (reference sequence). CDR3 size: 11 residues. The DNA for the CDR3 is TGTGCCAGCGCGGGACCTTACGAGCAGTACTTC. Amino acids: CASAGPYEQYF.

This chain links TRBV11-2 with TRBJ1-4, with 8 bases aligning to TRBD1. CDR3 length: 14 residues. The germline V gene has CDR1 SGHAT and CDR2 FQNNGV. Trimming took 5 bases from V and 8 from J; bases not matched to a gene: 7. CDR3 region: CASSQGDRREKLFF. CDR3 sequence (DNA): TGTGCCAGCAGCCAGGGGGACAGGAGGGAAAAACTGTTTTTT.

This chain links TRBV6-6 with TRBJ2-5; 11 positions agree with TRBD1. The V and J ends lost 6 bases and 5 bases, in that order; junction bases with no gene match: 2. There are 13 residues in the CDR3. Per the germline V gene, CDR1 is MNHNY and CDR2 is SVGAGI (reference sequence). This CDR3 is CASSGTGGETQYF. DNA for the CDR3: TGTGCCAGCAGCGGGACAGGGGGGGAGACCCAGTACTTC.

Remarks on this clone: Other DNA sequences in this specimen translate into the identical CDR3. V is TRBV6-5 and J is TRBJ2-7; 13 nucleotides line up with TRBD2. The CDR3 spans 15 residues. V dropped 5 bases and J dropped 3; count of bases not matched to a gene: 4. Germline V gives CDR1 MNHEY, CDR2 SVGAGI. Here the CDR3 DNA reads TGTGCCAGCAGTACGCGGACTAGCGGGAGCTACGAGCAGTACTTC. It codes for CASSTRTSGSYEQYF.

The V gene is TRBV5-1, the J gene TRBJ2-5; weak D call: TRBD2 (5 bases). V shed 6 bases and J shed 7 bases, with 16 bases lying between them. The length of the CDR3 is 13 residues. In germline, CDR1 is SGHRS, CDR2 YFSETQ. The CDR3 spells CASTPREAGTQYF. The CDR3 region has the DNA TGCGCCAGCACCCCCCGAGAGGCGGGGACCCAGTACTTC.

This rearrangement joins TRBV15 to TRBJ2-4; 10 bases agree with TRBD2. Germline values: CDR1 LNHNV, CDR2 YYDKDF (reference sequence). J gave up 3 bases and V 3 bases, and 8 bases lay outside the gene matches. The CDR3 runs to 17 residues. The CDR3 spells CATSRGGLAGVKNIQYF. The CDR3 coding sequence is TGTGCCACCAGCAGGGGGGGGCTAGCGGGAGTCAAAAACATTCAGTACTTC.

CDR3 region: CAARSHRGRTEGYTF. The CDR3 DNA reads TGTGCCGCACGATCTCATCGGGGGCGGACAGAGGGCTACACCTTC. This rearrangement joins TRBV10-3 to TRBJ1-2; D perhaps matches TRBD1 (6 bases). This CDR3 contains 15 residues. The V end lost 11 bases, the J end lost 8 bases, and 27 bases lay between the germline ends. Germline CDR1 ENHRY, CDR2 SYGVKD.

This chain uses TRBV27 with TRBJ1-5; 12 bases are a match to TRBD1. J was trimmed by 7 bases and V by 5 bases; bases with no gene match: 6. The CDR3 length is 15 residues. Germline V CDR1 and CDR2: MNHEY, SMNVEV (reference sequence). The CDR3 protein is CASSKGTGGRQPQHF. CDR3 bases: TGTGCCAGCAGTAAGGGGACAGGGGGCAGGCAGCCCCAGCATTTT.

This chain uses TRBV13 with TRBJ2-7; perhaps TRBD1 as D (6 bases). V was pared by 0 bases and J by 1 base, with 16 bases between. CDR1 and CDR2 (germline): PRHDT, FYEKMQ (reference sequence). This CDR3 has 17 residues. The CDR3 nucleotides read TGTGCCAGCAGCTTAGGAGGCGAGGTCAGGGGTTCCTACGAGCAGTACTTC. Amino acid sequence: CASSLGGEVRGSYEQYF.

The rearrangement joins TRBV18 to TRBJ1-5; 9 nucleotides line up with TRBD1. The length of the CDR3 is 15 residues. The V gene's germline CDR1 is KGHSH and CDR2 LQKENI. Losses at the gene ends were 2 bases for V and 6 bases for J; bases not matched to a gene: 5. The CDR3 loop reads CASSPKQGAGQPQHF. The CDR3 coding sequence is TGTGCCAGCTCACCAAAACAGGGGGCGGGTCAGCCCCAGCATTTT.

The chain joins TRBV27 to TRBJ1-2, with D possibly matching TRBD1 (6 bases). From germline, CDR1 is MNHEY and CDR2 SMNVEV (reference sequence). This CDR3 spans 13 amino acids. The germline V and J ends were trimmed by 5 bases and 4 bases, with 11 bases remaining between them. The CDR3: CASSGGRSYGYTF. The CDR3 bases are TGTGCCAGCAGTGGGGGCAGATCCTATGGCTACACCTTC.

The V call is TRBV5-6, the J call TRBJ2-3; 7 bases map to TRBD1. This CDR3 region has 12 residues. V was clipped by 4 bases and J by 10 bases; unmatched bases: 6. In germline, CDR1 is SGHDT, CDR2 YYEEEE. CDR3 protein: CASSRVTGPQYF. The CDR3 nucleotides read TGTGCCAGCAGCCGCGTGACAGGGCCGCAGTATTTT.

The CDR3 protein is CASSAPRTGIVGYTF. The CDR3 DNA reads as TGTGCCAGCAGCGCCCCAAGGACAGGGATTGTTGGCTACACCTTC. The chain combines TRBV11-2 with TRBJ1-2; 8 bases map to TRBD1. The CDR3 contains 15 residues. The V segment lost 5 bases and the J segment 7 bases; nucleotides outside the gene matches: 12. Germline V gene data show CDR1 as SGHAT and CDR2 as FQNNGV.

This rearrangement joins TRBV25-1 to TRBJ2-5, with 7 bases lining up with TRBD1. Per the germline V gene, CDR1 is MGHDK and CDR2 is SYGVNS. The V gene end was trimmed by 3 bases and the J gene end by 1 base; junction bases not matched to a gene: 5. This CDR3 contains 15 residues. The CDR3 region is CASSDPGQFQETQYF. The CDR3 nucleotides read TGTGCCAGCAGTGACCCGGGACAGTTCCAAGAGACCCAGTACTTC.